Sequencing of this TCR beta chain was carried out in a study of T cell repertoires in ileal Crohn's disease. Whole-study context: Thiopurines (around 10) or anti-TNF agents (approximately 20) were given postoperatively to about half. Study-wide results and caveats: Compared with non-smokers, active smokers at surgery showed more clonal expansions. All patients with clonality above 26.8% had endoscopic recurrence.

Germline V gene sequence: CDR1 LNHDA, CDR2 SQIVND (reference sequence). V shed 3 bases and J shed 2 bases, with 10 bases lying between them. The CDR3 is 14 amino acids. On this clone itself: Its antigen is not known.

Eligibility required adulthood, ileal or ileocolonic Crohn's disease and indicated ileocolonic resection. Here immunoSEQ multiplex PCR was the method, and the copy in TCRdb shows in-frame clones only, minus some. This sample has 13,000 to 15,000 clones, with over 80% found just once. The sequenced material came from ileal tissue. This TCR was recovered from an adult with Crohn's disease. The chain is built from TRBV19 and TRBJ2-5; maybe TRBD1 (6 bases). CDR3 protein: CASSIGQGQETQYF. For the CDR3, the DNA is TGTGCCAGTAGTATCGGGCAGGGGCAAGAGACCCAGTACTTC.